This T cell receptor beta chain was profiled in a study of vaccination effects on CD4 cells after COVID-19. Assay used: immunoSEQ multiplex PCR; TCRdb lists only in-frame clones, some missing. The profile covers 11,000 to 15,000 clones, with 80% appearing a single time and 15% to 20% taken by the ten largest. Germline V gives CDR1 SNHLY, CDR2 FYNNEI. With 3 bases removed from V and 1 base from J, the gap between germline ends came to 11 bases. CDR3 length: 15 amino acids. Pools of viral peptides were used by the ViraFEST assay to expand antigen-specific CD4+ T cells ahead of sequencing. Scientists isolated CD4+ T cells after an approximately 10-day culture period ended. This person's SARS-CoV-2 infection, confirmed by PCR, occurred between March and December 2020. Vaccination of participants consisted of two doses of either the BNT162b2 or mRNA-1273 vaccine. The sample holds a few counts of this clone. The antigen is unknown.

Sequenced here: CD4+ T cells from PBMCs cultured with SARS-CoV-2 spike peptides, sampled after COVID-19 vaccination. The chain recombines TRBV2 with TRBJ2-3; D is possibly TRBD2 (6 bases). The clonotype comes from a human donor who had a prior SARS-CoV-2 infection. The CDR3 is CASSEVSGGTDTQYF. The CDR3 DNA reads as TGTGCCAGCAGTGAGGTATCGGGGGGCACAGATACGCAGTATTTT.